These 2 T cell receptor beta chains were all obtained from the same sample, sequenced in a study of T-cell reconstitution after alpha-beta-depleted transplantation in children. Unique molecular identifiers were incorporated into the prepared TCRbeta library. TCRdb recomputed calls from the PCR reads with MiXCR, one row per CDR3 protein. Of about 640,000 distinct CDR3 sequences listed, approximately 13% were seen once; the top ten hold approximately 2.1%. The sample was PBMCs, mostly from graft donor cells, taken 360 days after TCRalphabeta/CD19-depleted stem cell transplant. The receptor source for this set is a male patient younger than 18 who had a stem cell transplant for acute myeloid leukemia, so the T cells may come from the graft donor.

The chain is built from TRBV28 and TRBJ2-7, with D tentatively TRBD1 (6 bases). The CDR3 is 14 residues long. The germline V and J ends were trimmed by 4 bases and 4 bases, with 14 bases remaining between them. Germline V lookup: CDR1 MDHEN, CDR2 SYDVKM. The CDR3 nucleotides read TGTGCCAGCAGTTCCCCCAGGGGCGGGTACGAGCAGTACTTC. Its translation: CASSSPRGGYEQYF.

V is TRBV5-1 and J is TRBJ2-1, with D perhaps given as TRBD1 or TRBD2 (6 bases each). V lost 4 bases and J 8 bases, leaving 10 bases between the germline ends. This CDR3 is 12 amino acids long. Per the germline V gene, CDR1 is SGHRS and CDR2 is YFSETQ. CDR3 residues: CASSPGAHEQFF. The CDR3 DNA is TGCGCCAGCAGCCCGGGGGCCCATGAGCAGTTCTTC.